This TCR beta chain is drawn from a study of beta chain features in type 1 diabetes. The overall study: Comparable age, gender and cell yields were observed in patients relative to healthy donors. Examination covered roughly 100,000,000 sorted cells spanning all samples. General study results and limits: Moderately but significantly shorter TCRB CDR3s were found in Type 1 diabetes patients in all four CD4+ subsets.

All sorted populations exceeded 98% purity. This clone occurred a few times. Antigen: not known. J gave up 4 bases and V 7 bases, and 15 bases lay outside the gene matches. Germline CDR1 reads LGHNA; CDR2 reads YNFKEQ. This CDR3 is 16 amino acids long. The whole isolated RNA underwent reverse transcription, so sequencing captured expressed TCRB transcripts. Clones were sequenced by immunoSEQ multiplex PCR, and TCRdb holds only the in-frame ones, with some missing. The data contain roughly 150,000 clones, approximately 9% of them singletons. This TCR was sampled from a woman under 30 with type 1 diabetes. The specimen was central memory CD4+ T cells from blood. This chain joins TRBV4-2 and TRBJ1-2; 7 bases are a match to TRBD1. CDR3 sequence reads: CASTSGVGSGGYGYTF. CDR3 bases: TGTGCCAGCACCTCAGGGGTGGGGTCAGGGGGCTATGGCTACACCTTC.